This TCR beta chain was found in a study of T cell changes during pregnancy in multiple sclerosis. Assay: immunoSEQ multiplex PCR; the TCRdb copy retains only in-frame clones and omits some. The sample gives some 59,000 clones, 70% to 90% of which show up once; about 2.3% is in the top ten. CDR3 length: 14 amino acids. CDR1 is SEHNR, CDR2 FQNEAQ, per germline (reference sequence). Trimming shortened V by 0 bases and J by 0 bases, and 5 bases separated the two germline ends. The origin of this receptor is a female donor with multiple sclerosis, enrolled in a pregnancy study. The starting material was peripheral blood, obtained in the first trimester of pregnancy. The V gene is TRBV7-9, the J gene TRBJ1-1; the D is unclear. The CDR3 DNA sequence: TGTGCCAGCAGCTTAGCGAGCGTGAACACTGAAGCTTTCTTT. Translating it yields CASSLASVNTEAFF.